Sequencing of this TCR beta chain was carried out in a study of T cell changes during pregnancy in multiple sclerosis. In germline, CDR1 is MNHEY, CDR2 SMNVEV (reference sequence). The length of the CDR3 is 16 residues. V lost 6 bases, J lost 3 bases, and 18 bases lay in between. Clones were sequenced by immunoSEQ multiplex PCR, and TCRdb holds only the in-frame ones, with some missing. The sample holds under 70,000 clones, roughly 91% seen once. V and J are TRBV27 and TRBJ2-1; perhaps TRBD1 as D (7 bases). This sample comprised peripheral blood, obtained after pregnancy. This receptor was identified in a female donor in good health, enrolled as a control in a pregnancy study. The CDR3 DNA is TGTGCCAGCAGCCCTGGAGGGACAGTTGTCTACAATGAGCAGTTCTTC. This codes for CASSPGGTVVYNEQFF.